The entry that follows covers one T cell receptor beta chain sequence. This clone was seen a single time. Its binding antigen is unknown. Per-nucleotide qualities are absent, and no much larger clonotype sits a single base away. To estimate absolute template abundance from read counts, synthetic TCR analog templates were spiked into each PCR. The immunoSEQ assay was used to amplify TCRbeta CDR3 regions from genomic DNA with bias-controlled V and J gene primers. Sequencing of rearranged TCRbeta segments was done at approximately 20X coverage. Per the authors' processing: Clustering was used to correct sequencing errors, and CDR3s were annotated against IMGT to assign V, D and J genes. Downstream analyses used only productive TCRbeta rearrangements, leaving out any out-of-frame or stop-codon sequences. To compute clonality, Shannon entropy was normalized by the log of the number of unique productive sequences and then subtracted from one. Clones differing between time points or between blood and tumor were identified using Fisher's exact test with Benjamini-Hochberg correction, with an adjusted p below 0.01 applied as the threshold. In TCRdb, the immuneACCESS table is reduced to in-frame sequences with V and J assigned. These tables do not hold every clone; where another copy was compared, an unresolved V gene accounts for under half, and the others remain unexplained. The V and J calls and the clone size are those of that table, but D and trimming were determined from the DNA. This sample gives under 30,000 clones in total; around 88% of them show up just once. Roughly 3% of the sample lies in the top ten.

The entry originates in a study of PD-L1 blockade in urothelial cancer (dated by TCRdb to about 2017). As for the study more broadly: Every patient began therapy in 2014 and was given atezolizumab 1,200 mg intravenously every 3 weeks. About 85% of the roughly 29 patients were identified as males with urothelial cancer of bladder origin, and a prior smoking history was reported by 18 of 29 patients. An ECOG performance status of 0 or 1 was recorded for the patients, and 0 to 3 prior chemotherapy regimens had been received by the patients. Blood samples were analyzed 3 weeks after the start of treatment (second dose) and 6 weeks after the start of treatment. Blood samples gave a median of around 140,000 T cells and 83,000 or so unique TCRs, with a median clonality of approximately 0.078. The study, an exploratory multi-omic analysis, examined somatic, immune and clinical correlates of response to PD-L1 blockade with atezolizumab in urothelial cancer. Pretreatment tumor samples, along with matched peripheral blood collected serially before and after atezolizumab treatment, underwent TCR sequencing. Durable clinical benefit meant progression-free survival longer than 6 months, and TCR features were also tested against progression-free and overall survival. In the same patients who had TCR sequencing, pretreatment tumors also underwent whole exome sequencing and RNA sequencing. Durable clinical benefit was achieved by nine patients and was not achieved by 20 patients. Under 30 patients had pretreatment blood TCR-seq, about 24 had at least one posttreatment blood collection, and about 24 had tumor TCR-seq.

Overall study outcomes, separate from this receptor: Greater expansion of tumor-associated TCR clones in peripheral blood 3 weeks after the start of treatment was observed in patients with durable benefit (n ≈ 24, p = 0.022). Small sample size (n ≈ 30) and many exploratory analyses mean the results are intended to be hypothesis-generating. Improved progression-free and overall survival was associated with having pretreatment peripheral blood TCR clonality below the median.

For this chain, trimming is 4 bases at the V end and 0 bases at the J end, and the number of junction bases without a gene match is 11. From its cysteine to its phenylalanine, the CDR3 spans 20 amino acids. Of all the DNA, just the CDR3 is kept, 60 bases in frame from base 1. Based on the germline V gene, the CDR1 and CDR2 sequences are KGHSH and LQKENI. A total of 25 to 35 patients with locally advanced or metastatic urothelial carcinoma, treated at Memorial Sloan Kettering on a trial protocol, made up the cohort. Peripheral blood mononuclear cells were collected from each patient pretreatment and during treatment, giving between 1 and 8 total time points per patient. The Qiagen DNeasy Blood extraction kit was used to purify genomic DNA from total PBMCs and tumor samples. PBMCs were collected pretreatment and during treatment, and were isolated and stored as previously described.

In this chain, TRBV18 is recombined with TRBJ2-3; the junction holds 15 bases that match TRBD2. The sequence was collected from a man in his fifties with urothelial cancer. Source: PBMCs, taken around atezolizumab (anti-PD-L1) treatment. The bases are TGTGCCAGCTCACAACTGGGACTAGCGGGAGGTCCCACTAGCACAGATACGCAGTATTTT. It encodes CASSQLGLAGGPTSTDTQYF. Extended through the reference TRBV18 and TRBJ2-3 proteins, this CDR3 yields the full variable domain: NAGVMQNPRHLVRRRGQEARLRCSPMKGHSHVYWYRQLPEEGLKFMVYLQKENIIDESGMPKERFSAEFPKEGPSILRIQQVVRGDSAAYFCASSQLGLAGGPTSTDTQYFGPGTRLTVL.